Shown below are 27 T cell receptor beta chains from a single sample sequenced in a study of T cells in Graves' hyperthyroidism and ophthalmopathy (dated by TCRdb to the late 2010s). The method behind the library was multiplex PCR. TCRdb records Illumina HiSeq 2000 as the sequencer. TCR beta CDR3 regions were amplified from RNA transcripts. The first round of RT-PCR for the TCR CDR3 was performed with the HTBI primer set and the Qiagen OneStep RT-PCR kit. The public reads were quality trimmed at Q25 with fastp and then assembled into clones with MiXCR by TCRdb, keeping productive beta chains. Rows with a matching CDR3 protein are joined into one entry that keeps the most common DNA and genes. Recorded for this sample are some 600,000 distinct CDR3 sequences; more than 11% of them occurred a single time. The ten largest clones capture under 7% of the sample. Sequenced material: blood. Source of these receptors: a woman aged 25-40 years with Graves' hyperthyroidism that later progressed to Graves' ophthalmopathy.

This clonotype came up many times. The chain uses TRBV13 and TRBJ2-7, with TRBD2 as a possible D gene (6 bases). The CDR3 has 16 residues. CDR1 is PRHDT, CDR2 FYEKMQ, per germline (reference sequence). V was shortened by 1 base and J by 3 bases, with 16 bases between the two germline ends. In DNA form, the CDR3 reads TGTGCCAGCAGCTTAGTACAAGCGGGCCCCTTCTACGAGCAGTACTTC. Translating it yields CASSLVQAGPFYEQYF.

This clonotype has a count of ten or more. The chain couples TRBV24-1 to TRBJ2-1, with a weak D call TRBD2 (5 bases). The CDR3 covers 16 residues. Germline lookup yields CDR1 KGHDR and CDR2 SFDVKD. V was clipped by 1 base and J by 2 bases, with 11 bases between them. The CDR3 nucleotides are TGTGCCACCAGTGATTTTCCGGGAAGTCCCTACAATGAGCAGTTCTTC. Its translation: CATSDFPGSPYNEQFF.

This clonotype was observed a few times. V and J are TRBV12-3 or TRBV12-4 and TRBJ2-3; TRBD2 aligns across 13 bases. The CDR3 loop spans 16 amino acids. V shed 8 bases and J 6 bases; nucleotides not matched to a gene: 11. The CDR3 sequence is CASSPPRLAGGDTQYF. The CDR3, as DNA: TGTGCCAGCTCACCACCGAGACTAGCGGGAGGTGATACGCAGTATTTT.

This clonotype was detected ten times or more. The chain links TRBV20-1 to TRBJ2-7; 12 bases fit TRBD2. With V trimmed by 5 bases and J by 2 bases, 7 bases remained unmatched. The CDR3 spans 15 residues. Germline values: CDR1 DFQATT, CDR2 SNEGSKA (reference sequence). CDR3 in DNA: TGCAGTGCTTTACCTCTAGCGGGAGGGCCCTACGAGCAGTACTTC. This translates into CSALPLAGGPYEQYF.

There are a few counts of this clonotype. The V call is TRBV5-1, the J call TRBJ1-1; no firm D call. CDR3 length: 14 residues. V gave up 0 bases and J gave up 9 bases, with 15 bases separating them. Germline V gene lookup returns CDR1 SGHRS and CDR2 YFSETQ. CDR3 loop: CASSLVGPSPQAFF. DNA of the CDR3: TGCGCCAGCAGCTTGGTCGGGCCCTCGCCCCAAGCTTTCTTT.

Many counts were recorded for this clonotype. The V and J genes are TRBV12-3 or TRBV12-4 and TRBJ1-4, with no clear D. V lost 6 bases and J lost 7, with 9 bases in between. The CDR3 sequence is 12 residues long. As DNA, the CDR3 is TGTGCCAGCAGACTGAGGAGTGAAAAACTGTTTTTT. This translates into CASRLRSEKLFF.

This clonotype was picked up a small number of times. The chain carries TRBV24-1 and TRBJ1-2, with TRBD1 matching 7 bases. Germline CDR1 is KGHDR and CDR2 is SFDVKD. V trimming: 4 bases; J trimming: 10 bases; junction bases outside the gene matches: 8. This CDR3 is 13 amino acids long. DNA for the CDR3: TGTGCCACCAGTGAGGGGACAGCCGGCTCCTACACCTTC. It is translated as CATSEGTAGSYTF.

The gene calls are TRBV7-9 and TRBJ2-1, with D perhaps TRBD1 (7 bases). This CDR3 spans 17 amino acids. Trimming removed 0 bases at V and 7 bases at J, with 19 bases between. Germline V gene data show CDR1 as SEHNR and CDR2 as FQNEAQ (reference sequence). CDR3 sequence reads: CASSLASAGQITNEQFF. The DNA for the CDR3 is TGTGCCAGCAGCTTAGCTTCTGCGGGACAGATCACTAATGAGCAGTTCTTC.

This clonotype has more than one count but fewer than ten. V is TRBV20-1 and J is TRBJ2-2; no definite D call. Germline assignment: CDR1 DFQATT and CDR2 SNEGSKA (reference sequence). V lost 4 bases and J 3 bases, leaving 12 bases between the germline ends. CDR3 length: 14 amino acids. The CDR3 DNA is TGCAGTGCTAAGCCCGGCAGCCACACCGGGGAGCTGTTTTTT. Its protein product is CSAKPGSHTGELFF.

In this sample, this clonotype turned up a few times. The rearrangement uses TRBV5-6 and TRBJ2-1; TRBD2 matches at 10 bases. Germline V gene data show CDR1 as SGHDT and CDR2 as YYEEEE. The CDR3 runs to 18 residues. J was trimmed by 0 bases and V by 3 bases; bases with no gene match: 9. This chain's CDR3 is CASSWGLANLFSYNEQFF. The DNA of the CDR3 is TGTGCCAGCAGCTGGGGACTAGCGAACCTTTTCTCCTACAATGAGCAGTTCTTC.

This clonotype has at least ten counts. CDR3 in amino acids: CASTPRETQYF. CDR3 coding DNA: TGTGCCAGCACTCCCCGGGAGACCCAGTACTTC. The V gene is TRBV2, the J gene TRBJ2-5, with D uncertain. The germline CDR1 and CDR2 sequences are SNHLY and FYNNEI. The CDR3 length is 11 residues. Trimming took 7 bases from V and 5 from J, leaving 8 bases between them.

This clonotype was seen many times. J is TRBJ2-5 and V is TRBV10-1; D not certain. V was cut by 4 bases and J by 1 base, with 7 bases left in between. This CDR3 is 13 amino acids long. The germline V gene encodes CDR1 WNHNN and CDR2 SYGVQD (reference sequence). The chain's CDR3 is CASSGPSQETQYF. The CDR3 DNA is TGCGCCAGCAGTGGGCCAAGCCAAGAGACCCAGTACTTC.

Ten or more counts support this clonotype. The chain couples TRBV6-1 to TRBJ2-4, with D perhaps TRBD1 (6 bases). V was trimmed by 8 bases and J by 4 bases, leaving 9 bases between them. The CDR3 extends over 12 amino acids. Germline V gene lookup returns CDR1 MNHNS and CDR2 SASEGT. Here the CDR3 reads CASRTGKNIQYF. The CDR3, as DNA: TGTGCCAGCCGTACAGGGAAAAACATTCAGTACTTC.

This rearrangement joins TRBV10-3 to TRBJ2-7, with D possibly TRBD1 on 6 matching bases. The V and J ends lost 3 bases and 7 bases respectively, with 10 bases between them. This CDR3 spans 12 amino acids. Per the germline V gene, CDR1 is ENHRY and CDR2 is SYGVKD. CDR3: CAISEQGSEQYF. In DNA form, the CDR3 reads TGTGCCATCAGTGAACAGGGTTCTGAGCAGTACTTC.

This clonotype has a count of ten or more. This chain uses TRBV7-9 with TRBJ1-6; no clear D gene. This CDR3 has 14 residues. CDR1 and CDR2 (germline): SEHNR, FQNEAQ (reference sequence). V dropped 5 bases and J dropped 10 bases, with 15 bases sitting between them. CDR3: CASSTGEVPSPLHF. The CDR3 DNA is TGTGCCAGCAGCACCGGGGAGGTGCCCTCACCCCTCCACTTT. Variable domain in full (rest from reference TRBV7-9 and TRBJ1-6): DTGVSQNPRHKITKRGQNVTFRCDPISEHNRLYWYRQTLGQGPEFLTYFQNEAQLEKSRLLSDRFSAERPKGSFSTLEIQRTEQGDSAMYLCASSTGEVPSPLHFGNGTRLTVT.

This clonotype came up a few times. The chain uses TRBV18 and TRBJ1-2; TRBD1 might be the D (6 bases). The V end lost 1 base, the J end lost 3 bases, and 21 bases lay between the germline ends. This CDR3 contains 18 residues. Germline CDR1 is KGHSH and CDR2 is LQKENI. The CDR3 protein is CASSPLGFGRGEDYGYTF. The DNA of the CDR3 is TGTGCCAGCTCACCACTGGGATTCGGCAGGGGCGAGGACTATGGCTACACCTTC.

This clonotype has just a few counts. The CDR3 nucleotides are TGTGCCAGCAGTGAGCTGGCGGGCGGAGGGGCCAACGTCCTGACTTTC. This translates into CASSELAGGGANVLTF. The chain recombines TRBV25-1 with TRBJ2-6; D possibly corresponds to TRBD2 (5 bases). The V end was cut by 3 bases, the J end by 4 bases, with 13 bases between. The germline V gene has CDR1 MGHDK and CDR2 SYGVNS. The CDR3 totals 16 residues.

This clonotype was observed many times. The rearrangement joins TRBV18 to TRBJ1-1; D is unresolved. The CDR3 has 13 residues. V dropped 4 bases and J dropped 11 bases, with 17 bases sitting between them. Looked up from germline, CDR1 is KGHSH and CDR2 is LQKENI. CDR3 sequence reads: CASSQKSGQVAFF. CDR3 coding DNA: TGTGCCAGCTCACAAAAGTCTGGGCAGGTGGCTTTCTTT.

This clonotype showed up many times. The J gene is TRBJ2-4, the V gene TRBV20-1; possibly TRBD1 for D (6 bases). The germline V and J ends were trimmed by 3 bases and 7 bases, with 16 bases remaining between them. Germline V gene sequence: CDR1 DFQATT, CDR2 SNEGSKA (reference sequence). The CDR3 loop spans 14 amino acids. CDR3 nucleotide sequence: TGCAGTGCTAGCGAAGGACAGCAGGGGAACATTCAGTACTTC. Its protein is CSASEGQQGNIQYF.

This clonotype occurred a few times. The chain combines TRBV2 with TRBJ1-6; TRBD1 is a possible D gene (6 bases). Trimming cost V 2 bases and J 8 bases, with 13 bases left between them. Germline CDR1 and CDR2: SNHLY and FYNNEI. The CDR3 is 15 residues long. For the CDR3, the DNA is TGTGCCAGCAGTGAAATCGGCAGGGGAGATTCACCCCTCCACTTT. Encoded protein: CASSEIGRGDSPLHF.

This clonotype was detected many times. The V and J genes are TRBV6-5 and TRBJ2-3; 8 bases are shared with TRBD2. Germline V gene sequence: CDR1 MNHEY, CDR2 SVGAGI. The CDR3 has 17 residues. The J segment lost 3 bases and the V segment lost 2 bases, leaving 10 bases of the junction unmatched. As DNA, the CDR3 is TGTGCCAGCAGTTACCGGACTACAGCGGGAGTAACAGATACGCAGTATTTT. Protein product: CASSYRTTAGVTDTQYF.

This clonotype was counted ten times or more. This chain uses TRBV12-3 or TRBV12-4 with TRBJ2-7, with TRBD2 matching 9 bases. This CDR3 is built from 16 residues. The V segment lost 8 bases and the J segment 5 bases; nucleotides outside the gene matches: 16. CDR3 DNA: TGTGCCAGCGGGGGGCATAGCGGGAGTGCTAGCGACGAGCAGTACTTC. It is translated as CASGGHSGSASDEQYF.

The J gene is TRBJ2-1, the V gene TRBV19, with 11 bases identical to TRBD2. The CDR3 runs to 15 residues. V lost 8 bases, J lost 5 bases, and 8 bases stayed unmatched. Looked up from germline, CDR1 is LNHDA and CDR2 is SQIVND (reference sequence). DNA for the CDR3: TGTGCCAGTGTCCCCACTAGCGGGAGTAACAATGAGCAGTTCTTC. It is translated as CASVPTSGSNNEQFF.

This clonotype showed up many times. This rearrangement joins TRBV12-3 or TRBV12-4 to TRBJ1-1, with a weak D call TRBD1 (5 bases). Between the trimmed V and J ends, which lost 5 bases and 5 bases, there was a span of 15 bases. The CDR3 contains 14 residues. This CDR3 reads CASSILGRDTEAFF. CDR3 bases: TGTGCCAGCAGTATCCTCGGCAGGGATACTGAAGCTTTCTTT.

This clonotype occurred many times. This rearrangement joins TRBV11-2 to TRBJ2-2; D gene unclear. This CDR3 region has 14 residues. Trimming removed 6 bases at V and 0 bases at J, with 8 bases between. In germline, CDR1 is SGHAT, CDR2 FQNNGV. CDR3 bases: TGTGCCAGCAGGGCCAGTTCGAACACCGGGGAGCTGTTTTTT. It codes for CASRASSNTGELFF.

This clonotype was counted ten times or more. This sequence joins TRBV10-3 and TRBJ1-1, with 9 bases identical to TRBD1. V lost 9 bases, J lost 4 bases, and 9 bases stayed unmatched. CDR1 is ENHRY, CDR2 SYGVKD, per germline. The CDR3 runs to 14 residues. CDR3 protein: CAIRDRVFGTEAFF. CDR3 DNA sequence: TGTGCCATTCGGGACAGGGTATTTGGCACTGAAGCTTTCTTT.

This clonotype was detected a few times. The chain couples TRBV20-1 to TRBJ2-3; D is uncertain. The germline V gene has CDR1 DFQATT and CDR2 SNEGSKA (reference sequence). Between the trimmed V and J ends, which lost 3 bases and 3 bases, there was a span of 7 bases. The CDR3 has 12 residues. CDR3 nucleotides: TGCAGTGCTAGTCAGGCAACAGATACGCAGTATTTT. Translation: CSASQATDTQYF.